The clone carrying this T cell receptor (beta chain) was counted many times. Its specificity is unknown. The sample belongs to a study of neurological immune-mediated disorders. TCRdb independently ran MiXCR on the 5' RACE reads; one entry per CDR3 protein. The sample includes some 46,000 distinct CDR3 sequences, roughly 4.1% of them seen just once. The unsorted libraries were made from 2 million PBMCs kept at -80 C. Study-wide results and caveats: No CDR3 amino acid sequences were shared by expanded clones across subjects, suggesting private repertoires in all groups.

V lost 0 bases and J lost 5, with 5 bases in between. The CDR3 has 13 amino acids. CDR1 and CDR2 from the germline V gene are LGHNA and YSLEER. The sequence was collected from a woman aged 60-75 years with multiple sclerosis. The chain combines TRBV4-3 with TRBJ1-5; D ambiguous. The sequencing input was PBMCs. The CDR3 DNA reads as TGCGCCAGCAGCCAAGAATGGGATCAGCCCCAGCATTTT. It translates to CASSQEWDQPQHF.